A selection of T cell receptor beta chains follows, all from one sample in a study of blood T cells in healthy people across ages. Using its own MiXCR run on the 5' RACE reads, TCRdb lists one record per CDR3 protein. The repertoire holds 550,000 to 800,000 distinct CDR3 sequences, with 20% to 25% as singletons. The material sequenced was blood. Every receptor here comes from a man aged 65-85 years in good health. Each CDR3 is given with its conserved first and last residue. D genes are given only for firm matches. Clone sizes are given selectively: once, few, many, or a class where the clone is expanded.

size,J,D,V,CDR3,DNA
-,TRBJ2-5,TRBD1,TRBV28,CASNPTTGNLEETQCF,TGTGCCAGCAACCCCACGACAGGGAACTTAGAGGAGACCCAGTGCTTC
-,TRBJ1-3,-,TRBV20-1,CSASNRVSGNTIYF,TGCAGTGCAAGCAACAGGGTCTCTGGAAACACCATATATTTT
many,TRBJ2-7,TRBD2,TRBV6-5,CASTAGTSGRRWQYF,TGTGCCAGCACCGCCGGGACTAGCGGGAGACGGTGGCAGTACTTC
many,TRBJ2-7,-,TRBV29-1,CSASPGRARNEQYF,TGCAGCGCTTCACCGGGACGCGCTAGAAACGAGCAGTACTTC
few,TRBJ2-5,-,TRBV9,CASSVGPGVDQETQYF,TGTGCCAGCAGCGTAGGGCCAGGGGTCGACCAAGAGACCCAGTACTTC
-,TRBJ1-4,TRBD1,TRBV4-1,CASSHGDRDEKLFF,TGCGCCAGCAGCCATGGGGACAGGGATGAAAAACTGTTTTTT
-,TRBJ2-1,TRBD2,TRBV7-2,CASSGLANSYNEQFF,TGTGCCAGCAGCGGACTAGCGAACTCCTACAATGAGCAGTTCTTC
few,TRBJ2-5,-,TRBV5-5,CASNTGTLETQYF,TGTGCCAGCAACACCGGGACTTTGGAGACCCAGTACTTC
few,TRBJ2-1,TRBD2,TRBV5-1,CASSWGAGGNEQFF,TGCGCCAGCAGCTGGGGAGCGGGGGGCAATGAGCAGTTCTTC
many,TRBJ2-7,TRBD2,TRBV7-7,CASSFTSGSSYEQYF,TGTGCCAGCAGCTTTACTAGCGGGAGCTCCTACGAGCAGTACTTC
-,TRBJ1-3,-,TRBV7-2,CASSSGDPGNTIYF,TGTGCCAGCAGCTCAGGGGACCCTGGAAACACCATATATTTT
-,TRBJ1-3,TRBD1,TRBV7-9,CASSPLDRFGSGNTIYF,TGTGCCAGCAGCCCACTGGACAGGTTCGGCTCTGGAAACACCATATATTTT
-,TRBJ2-5,TRBD2,TRBV6-5,CASSYFGLAGSETQYF,TGTGCCAGCAGTTACTTCGGACTAGCGGGGAGTGAGACCCAGTACTTC
few,TRBJ1-1,-,TRBV6-5,CASSYTTPSRATEAFF,TGTGCCAGCAGTTACACCACTCCCTCCCGAGCCACTGAAGCTTTCTTT
-,TRBJ2-2,-,TRBV20-1,CSARDRKGSTGELFF,TGCAGTGCTAGAGATAGGAAGGGGTCGACCGGGGAGCTGTTTTTT
many,TRBJ2-2,TRBD1,TRBV5-1,CASSLIARGLVGELFF,TGCGCCAGCAGCTTGATCGCCAGGGGGCTAGTCGGGGAGCTGTTTTTT
many,TRBJ2-1,-,TRBV12-3/TRBV12-4,CASLLLDGGPNEQFF,TGTGCCAGCCTACTACTAGACGGAGGGCCCAATGAGCAGTTCTTC
once,TRBJ2-5,TRBD1,TRBV28,CASSDRQGFQETQYF,TGTGCCAGCAGCGACAGACAGGGGTTCCAAGAGACCCAGTACTTC
few,TRBJ2-3,-,TRBV2,CASTHRGGTDTQYF,TGTGCCAGCACTCACAGAGGGGGTACAGATACGCAGTATTTT
few,TRBJ1-1,-,TRBV10-3,CAISESEGRTEAFF,TGTGCCATCAGTGAGAGCGAGGGAAGGACTGAAGCTTTCTTT
few,TRBJ2-5,-,TRBV18,CASSPPMGQETQYF,TGTGCCAGCTCACCACCGATGGGGCAAGAGACCCAGTACTTC
-,TRBJ2-7,TRBD1,TRBV20-1,CSARPGQGSHEQYF,TGCAGTGCTAGGCCGGGACAGGGGTCCCACGAGCAGTACTTC
few,TRBJ2-1,-,TRBV6-1,CASSEDPSVTEQFF,TGTGCCAGCAGTGAAGATCCTAGCGTTACTGAGCAGTTCTTC
-,TRBJ1-1,-,TRBV11-2,CASSLGFRRAGGTEAFF,TGTGCCAGCAGCTTAGGATTCCGGCGGGCGGGGGGCACTGAAGCTTTCTTT
-,TRBJ2-1,-,TRBV20-1,CSADDAGNEQFF,TGCAGTGCGGACGACGCGGGCAATGAGCAGTTCTTC
few,TRBJ2-2,-,TRBV24-1,CATSDLVREPGTGELFF,TGTGCCACCAGTGATTTGGTCCGGGAGCCGGGCACCGGGGAGCTGTTTTTT
-,TRBJ2-5,-,TRBV29-1,CSAGPGGTQYF,TGCAGCGCGGGGCCAGGAGGGACCCAGTACTTC
-,TRBJ2-4,-,TRBV20-1,CSASAHVGSKNIQYF,TGCAGTGCTAGTGCACATGTGGGGTCCAAAAACATTCAGTACTTC
few,TRBJ2-4,TRBD2,TRBV7-9,CASSLSPSGILAKNIQYF,TGTGCCAGCAGCTTATCGCCTAGCGGGATTCTAGCCAAAAACATTCAGTACTTC
-,TRBJ1-1,-,TRBV28,CASSSWRIGNTEAFF,TGTGCCAGCAGTTCCTGGAGGATCGGGAACACTGAAGCTTTCTTT